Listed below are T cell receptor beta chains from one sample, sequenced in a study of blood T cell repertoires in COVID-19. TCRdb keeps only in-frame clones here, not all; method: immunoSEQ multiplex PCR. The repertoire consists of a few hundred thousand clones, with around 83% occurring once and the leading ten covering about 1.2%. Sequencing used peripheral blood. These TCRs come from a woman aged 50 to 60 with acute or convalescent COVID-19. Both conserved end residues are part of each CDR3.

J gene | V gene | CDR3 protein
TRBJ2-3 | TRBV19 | CASSSGGQRDTQYF
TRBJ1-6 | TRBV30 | CAWASLGQESSYNSPLHF
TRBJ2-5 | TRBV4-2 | CASSQRHQETQYF
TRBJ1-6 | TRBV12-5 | CASGLDPGTANSYNSPLHF
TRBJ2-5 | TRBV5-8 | CASSFSGQPQETQYF
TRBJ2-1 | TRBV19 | CASSLLPLAGAYNEQFF
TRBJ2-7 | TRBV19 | CASSMGLAGVGYEQYF
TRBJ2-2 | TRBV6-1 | CASSEQQNTGELFF
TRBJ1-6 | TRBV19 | CASSSSTGPSGSPLHF
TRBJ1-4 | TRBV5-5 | CASSLAYPGQGNEKLFF